Here is one T cell receptor beta chain with its context. The table lists this clonotype with many counts. Its recognized antigen is unknown. Nothing much larger sits one base from this clone, and base qualities are not available. Amplification of TCR beta CDR3 regions was carried out from RNA transcripts. The TCR CDR3 was subjected to a first round of RT-PCR using the HTBI primer set and the Qiagen OneStep RT-PCR kit. Libraries were constructed in a second round of multiplex PCR, after which size selection and purification were performed. The libraries were sequenced on an Illumina HiSeq2000 using paired-end 100 bp reads. On the authors' methods: Raw data were processed with SOAPnuke, discarding reads with adapters, uncalled bases, mean Phred below 15, or no exact constant-primer or identifier match. COPE v1.2.5 was used to merge high-quality paired reads, and clonotypes were defined as unique nucleotide sequences. Clonotypes were aligned to IMGT TRBV, TRBD and TRBJ reference segments using MiTCR v1.1. The analysis was restricted to V-J combinations with a frequency above 0.0001, which together covered 98% to 99.2% of the repertoires. The TCS score was defined as F50 (clonal expansion) divided by E x V (chaos), with BLOSUM62-based TCRdist calculated between CDR3 peptides within each V-J. Welch's t-statistics and random forest reduced fewer than 600 V-J features to fewer than 15, which were used in a naive Bayes classifier (R e1071). Using fastp at Q25 and MiXCR, TCRdb reprocessed the public reads and kept productive beta chains. Identical CDR3 protein sequences are pooled into one entry, listed with their most common genes and DNA. For this entry, the V and J calls and clone size follow TCRdb and not the study's own pipeline. The table for this sample lists about 400,000 distinct CDR3 sequences; less than 20% of them were counted only once. The ten largest make up almost 8% of the sample.

Stable Graves' hyperthyroidism was defined as no progression to ophthalmopathy during 18 months of follow-up. Hyperthyroidism patients were newly diagnosed, with disease duration under 2 months, and aged 18 to 65 years. Exclusion was applied to patients with uncontrolled infections, other autoimmune diseases, pregnancy or lactation. Diagnoses relied on clinical symptoms, serum thyroxine and TRAb, thyroid ultrasound and orbital computed tomography. PBMCs were isolated from about 10 ml of fresh peripheral blood by Ficoll-Paque density gradient centrifugation. Trizol reagent was used to extract total RNA, and RNA quality was then checked on an Agilent 2100 Bioanalyzer. This sample was included in a study of T cells in Graves' hyperthyroidism and ophthalmopathy (dated by TCRdb to about 2019). Describing the broader study: Peripheral blood was collected at initial diagnosis, before any treatment. In addition, the study compared T-cell repertoires in thyroid tissue and in blood from five or six Graves' hyperthyroidism patients. To identify TCR V-J signatures that set the groups apart, the researchers used a discovery cohort of 95 to 100 patients, made up of 43 with Graves' ophthalmopathy and some 60 with stable Graves' hyperthyroidism. The 100 or so discovery patients were divided at random into training and test sets in a 7:3 ratio. Whether ophthalmopathy could be predicted prospectively was tested in an independent validation cohort made up of 18 to 20 hyperthyroidism patients plus 17 patients who later progressed to ophthalmopathy. The paper reports TCR Vbeta CDR3 sequencing of roughly 140 peripheral blood samples: approximately 41 ophthalmopathy, fewer than 85 hyperthyroidism and approximately 17 progressor patients. After blood sampling, hyperthyroidism patients were treated with methimazole at a starting dose of 30 mg daily, and ophthalmopathy patients were treated with high-dose intravenous methylprednisolone.

V and J lose 4 bases and 5 bases, and a span of 16 bases separates them. CDR1 SGDLS and CDR2 YYNGEE were looked up in the germline V gene. There are 15 amino acids in the CDR3, from cysteine to phenylalanine inclusive. Only CDR3 DNA remains: 45 bases, in frame from the first base. General conclusions and limits of the study: No statistical method was used to set the sample size in advance, and investigators knew the group allocation. Most expanded thyroid clonotypes (frequency above 0.001) were also detected in blood, suggesting blood repertoires may reflect thyroid immune responses. Ophthalmopathy was separated from stable hyperthyroidism by a 13 V-J signature model, with around 88% sensitivity and just over 81% specificity obtained in cross-validation and 80%/75% obtained in testing. In validation, the model predicted progression to ophthalmopathy with 60% to 71% sensitivity and over 72% specificity, a median of 6.5 months before onset.

The TCR was taken from a woman younger than 35 with Graves' hyperthyroidism. The sequenced sample consisted of blood. The chain uses TRBV9 and TRBJ2-1; D gene: possibly TRBD2, on 5 matching bases. Read as DNA, the sequence is TGTGCCAGCAGCTTAACCCAGGCGGAGGACAATGAGCAGTTCTTC. It is translated as CASSLTQAEDNEQFF.